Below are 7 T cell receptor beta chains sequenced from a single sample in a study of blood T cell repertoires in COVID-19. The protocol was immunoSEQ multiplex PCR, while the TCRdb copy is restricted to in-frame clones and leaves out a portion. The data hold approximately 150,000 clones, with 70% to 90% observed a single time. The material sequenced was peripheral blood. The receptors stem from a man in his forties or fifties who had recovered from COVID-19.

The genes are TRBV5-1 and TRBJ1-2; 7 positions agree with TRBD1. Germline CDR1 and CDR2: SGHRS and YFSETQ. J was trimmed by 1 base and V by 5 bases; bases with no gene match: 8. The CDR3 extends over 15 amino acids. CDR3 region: CASRPEQGINYGYTF. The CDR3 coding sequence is TGCGCCAGCAGACCAGAACAGGGGATTAACTATGGCTACACCTTC.

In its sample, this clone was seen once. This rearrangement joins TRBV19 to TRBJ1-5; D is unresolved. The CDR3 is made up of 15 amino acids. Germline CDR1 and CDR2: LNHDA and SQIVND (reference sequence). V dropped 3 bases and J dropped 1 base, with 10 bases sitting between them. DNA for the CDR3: TGTGCCAGTAGTATCATGGCAGAAAGCAATCAGCCCCAGCATTTT. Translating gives CASSIMAESNQPQHF. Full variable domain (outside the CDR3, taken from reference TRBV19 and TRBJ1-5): DGGITQSPKYLFRKEGQNVTLSCEQNLNHDAMYWYRQDPGQGLRLIYYSQIVNDFQKGDIAEGYSVSREKKESFPLTVTSAQKNPTAFYLCASSIMAESNQPQHFGDGTRLSIL.

The CDR3: CASSQGQGANEQFF. CDR3 DNA: TGCGCCAGCAGCCAAGGCCAGGGGGCCAATGAGCAGTTCTTC. This rearrangement joins TRBV4-3 to TRBJ2-1; TRBD1 agrees at 8 bases. Germline CDR1 is LGHNA and CDR2 is YSLEER. J was trimmed by 6 bases and V by 1 base; bases with no gene match: 2. The CDR3 consists of 14 residues.

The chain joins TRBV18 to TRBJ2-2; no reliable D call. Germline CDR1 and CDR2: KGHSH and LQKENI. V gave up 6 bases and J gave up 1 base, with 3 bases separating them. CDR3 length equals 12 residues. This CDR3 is CASSLNTGELFF. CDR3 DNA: TGTGCCAGCTCCCTGAACACCGGGGAGCTGTTTTTT.

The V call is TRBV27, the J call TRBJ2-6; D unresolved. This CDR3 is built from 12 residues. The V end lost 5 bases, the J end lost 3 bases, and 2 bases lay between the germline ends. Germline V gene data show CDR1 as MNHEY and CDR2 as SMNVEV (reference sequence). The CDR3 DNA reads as TGTGCCAGCAGTCGTGGGGCCAACGTCCTGACTTTC. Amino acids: CASSRGANVLTF. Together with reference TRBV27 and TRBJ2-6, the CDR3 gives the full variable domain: EAQVTQNPRYLITVTGKKLTVTCSQNMNHEYMSWYRQDPGLGLRQIYYSMNVEVTDKGDVPEGYKVSRKEKRNFPLILESPSPNQTSLYFCASSRGANVLTFGAGSRLTVL.

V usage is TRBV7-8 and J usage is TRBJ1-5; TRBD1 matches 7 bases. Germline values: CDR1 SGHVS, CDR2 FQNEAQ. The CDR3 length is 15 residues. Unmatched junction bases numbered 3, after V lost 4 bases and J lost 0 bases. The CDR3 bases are TGTGCCAGCAGCTCCAGGGGGAATAGCAATCAGCCCCAGCATTTT. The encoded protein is CASSSRGNSNQPQHF.

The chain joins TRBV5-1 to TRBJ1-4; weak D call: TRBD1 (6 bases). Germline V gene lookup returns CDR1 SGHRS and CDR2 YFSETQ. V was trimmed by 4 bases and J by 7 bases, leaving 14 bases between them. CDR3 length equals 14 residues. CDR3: CASSNRAEGEKLFF. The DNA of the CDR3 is TGCGCCAGCAGCAACAGGGCCGAGGGTGAAAAACTGTTTTTT.